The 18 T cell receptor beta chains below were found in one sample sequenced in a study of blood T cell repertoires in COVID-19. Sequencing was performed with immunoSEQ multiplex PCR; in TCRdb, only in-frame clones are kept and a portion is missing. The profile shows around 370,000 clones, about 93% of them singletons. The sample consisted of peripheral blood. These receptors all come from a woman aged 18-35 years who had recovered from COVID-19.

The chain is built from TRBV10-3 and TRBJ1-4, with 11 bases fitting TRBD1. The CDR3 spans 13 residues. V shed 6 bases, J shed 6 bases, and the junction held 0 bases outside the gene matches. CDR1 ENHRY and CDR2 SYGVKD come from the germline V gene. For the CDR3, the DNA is TGTGCCATCAGGGGACAGGGGGATGAAAAACTGTTTTTT. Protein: CAIRGQGDEKLFF.

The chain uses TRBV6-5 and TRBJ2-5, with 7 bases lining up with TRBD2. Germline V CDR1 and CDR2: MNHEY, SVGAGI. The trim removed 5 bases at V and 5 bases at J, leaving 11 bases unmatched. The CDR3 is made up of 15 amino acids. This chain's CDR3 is CASSLAQKGGETQYF. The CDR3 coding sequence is TGTGCCAGCAGTCTCGCGCAAAAGGGAGGGGAGACCCAGTACTTC.

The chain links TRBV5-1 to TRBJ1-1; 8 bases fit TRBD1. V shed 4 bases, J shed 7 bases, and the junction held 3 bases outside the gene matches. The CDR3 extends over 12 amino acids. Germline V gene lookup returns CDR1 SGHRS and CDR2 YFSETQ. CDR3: CASSAQGGEAFF. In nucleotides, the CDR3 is TGCGCCAGCAGCGCACAGGGGGGTGAAGCTTTCTTT. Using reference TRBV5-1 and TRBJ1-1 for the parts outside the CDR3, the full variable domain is KAGVTQTPRYLIKTRGQQVTLSCSPISGHRSVSWYQQTPGQGLQFLFEYFSETQRNKGNFPGRFSGRQFSNSRSEMNVSTLELGDSALYLCASSAQGGEAFFGQGTRLTVV.

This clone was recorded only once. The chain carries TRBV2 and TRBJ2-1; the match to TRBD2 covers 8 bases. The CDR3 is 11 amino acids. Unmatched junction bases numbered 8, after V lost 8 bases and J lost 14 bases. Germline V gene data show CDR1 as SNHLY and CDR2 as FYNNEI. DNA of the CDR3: TGTGCCAGCCTGAGCGGGAGTACGGAGTTCTTC. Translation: CASLSGSTEFF.

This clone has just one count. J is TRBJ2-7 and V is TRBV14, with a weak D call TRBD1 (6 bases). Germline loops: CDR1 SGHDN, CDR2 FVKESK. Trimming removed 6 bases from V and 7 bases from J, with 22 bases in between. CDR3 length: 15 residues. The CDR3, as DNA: TGTGCCAGCAGTCGCCCGGGGAAGGGGGAAGGGGAGCAGTACGTC. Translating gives CASSRPGKGEGEQYV.

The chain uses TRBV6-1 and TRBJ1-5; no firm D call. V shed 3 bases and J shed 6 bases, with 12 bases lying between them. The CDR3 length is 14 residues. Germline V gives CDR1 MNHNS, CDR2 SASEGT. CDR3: CASSERREGQPQHF. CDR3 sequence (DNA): TGTGCCAGCAGTGAGCGGAGGGAGGGTCAGCCCCAGCATTTT.

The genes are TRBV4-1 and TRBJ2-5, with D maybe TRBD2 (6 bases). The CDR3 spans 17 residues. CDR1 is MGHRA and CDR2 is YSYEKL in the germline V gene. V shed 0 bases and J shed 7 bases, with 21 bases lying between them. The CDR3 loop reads CASSQEELGGALGTQYF. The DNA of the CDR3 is TGCGCCAGCAGCCAAGAAGAACTAGGAGGGGCTTTAGGGACCCAGTACTTC.

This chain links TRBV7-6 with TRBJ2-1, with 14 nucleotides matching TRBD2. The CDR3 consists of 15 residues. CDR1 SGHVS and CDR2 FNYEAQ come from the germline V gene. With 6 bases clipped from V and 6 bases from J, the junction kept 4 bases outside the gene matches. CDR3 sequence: CASSPGTSGSNEQFF. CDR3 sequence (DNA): TGTGCCAGCAGTCCCGGGACTAGCGGGAGCAATGAGCAGTTCTTC.

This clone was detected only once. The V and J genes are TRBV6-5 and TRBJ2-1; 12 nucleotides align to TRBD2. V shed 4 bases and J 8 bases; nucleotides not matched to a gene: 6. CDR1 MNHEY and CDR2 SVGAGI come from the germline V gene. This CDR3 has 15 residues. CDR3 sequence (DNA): TGTGCCAGCAGTTCACTAGCGGGGGGTACCTATGAGCAGTTCTTC. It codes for CASSSLAGGTYEQFF.

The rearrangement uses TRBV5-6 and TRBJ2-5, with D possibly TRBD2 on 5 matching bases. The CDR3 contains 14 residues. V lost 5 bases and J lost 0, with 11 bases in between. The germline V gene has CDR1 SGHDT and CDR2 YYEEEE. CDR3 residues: CASRGRGYQETQYF. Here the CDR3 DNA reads TGTGCCAGCAGGGGCAGAGGGTACCAAGAGACCCAGTACTTC.

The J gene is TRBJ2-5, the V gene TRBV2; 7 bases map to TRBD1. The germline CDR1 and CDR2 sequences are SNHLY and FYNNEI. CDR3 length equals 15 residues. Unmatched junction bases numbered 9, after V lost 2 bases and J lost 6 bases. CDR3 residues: CASSENPQGTKTQYF. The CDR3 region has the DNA TGTGCCAGCAGTGAAAACCCACAGGGGACGAAGACCCAGTACTTC.

CDR3 residues: CASRPGQIATNEKLFF. CDR3 nucleotides: TGTGCCAGCCGCCCGGGACAGATCGCAACTAATGAAAAACTGTTTTTT. The chain is built from TRBV27 and TRBJ1-4; 7 bases align to TRBD1. CDR3 length: 16 residues. After removal of 8 bases from V and 0 bases from J, the junction contained 9 bases not matched to a gene. Germline assignment: CDR1 MNHEY and CDR2 SMNVEV (reference sequence).

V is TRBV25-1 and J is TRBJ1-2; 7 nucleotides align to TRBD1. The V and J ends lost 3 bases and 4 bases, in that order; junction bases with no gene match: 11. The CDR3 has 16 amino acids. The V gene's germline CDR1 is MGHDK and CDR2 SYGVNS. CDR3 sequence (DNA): TGTGCCAGCAGTGAGGCCGGGACAGAAGAAATCTATGGCTACACCTTC. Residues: CASSEAGTEEIYGYTF.

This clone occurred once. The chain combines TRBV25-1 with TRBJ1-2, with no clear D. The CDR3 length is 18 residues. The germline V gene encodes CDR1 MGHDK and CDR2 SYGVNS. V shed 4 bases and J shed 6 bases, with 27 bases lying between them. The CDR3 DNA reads TGTGCCAGCAGTGGGTATTTGGGTACGGAGTTCGAAGAGCATGGCTACACCTTC. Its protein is CASSGYLGTEFEEHGYTF.

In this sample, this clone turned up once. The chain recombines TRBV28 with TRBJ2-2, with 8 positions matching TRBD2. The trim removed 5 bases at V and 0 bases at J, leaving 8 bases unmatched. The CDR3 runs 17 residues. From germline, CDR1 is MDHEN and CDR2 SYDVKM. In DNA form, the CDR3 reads TGTGCCAGCAGTACGCCAAGCGGGAGCGCGAACACCGGGGAGCTGTTTTTT. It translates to CASSTPSGSANTGELFF.

CDR3 nucleotides: TGTGCCAGCAGCATTGGACTAGCGGTAAGGTACGAGCAGTACGTC. As protein: CASSIGLAVRYEQYV. J is TRBJ2-7 and V is TRBV12-1; TRBD2, the table's D call, was not compared with the DNA. TRBV12-1 is a known pseudogene. The length of the CDR3 is 15 residues.

CDR3 sequence reads: CAIGGPNEQFF. The CDR3 DNA follows: TGTGCGATCGGAGGGCCCAATGAGCAGTTCTTC. The chain links TRBV10-3 to TRBJ2-1, with D possibly TRBD2 on 6 matching bases. CDR1 is ENHRY, CDR2 SYGVKD, per germline. The CDR3 runs to 11 residues.

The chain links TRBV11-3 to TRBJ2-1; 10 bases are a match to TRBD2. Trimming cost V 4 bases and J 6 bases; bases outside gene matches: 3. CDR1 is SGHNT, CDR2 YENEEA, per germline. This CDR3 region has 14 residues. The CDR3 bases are TGTGCCAGCAGCTCGGGACTAGCGAGCAATGAGCAGTTCTTC. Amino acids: CASSSGLASNEQFF.